This T cell receptor (beta chain) was found in a study of human T cells and chemical hapten exposure. Study-wide context: Weekly diphenylcyclopropenone doses were given to patients' scalps across the approximately 25-week study.

Notes on the study in general: TCRs whose frequency exceeded 1 in 1000 remained the same following DPC sensitization.

This clonotype was seen more than once but under ten times. Its antigen is currently unknown. V lost 5 bases, J lost 8 bases, and 5 bases stayed unmatched. The CDR3 length is 11 residues. In germline, CDR1 is DFQATT, CDR2 SNEGSKA (reference sequence). Time point defined: patch test 3, about 24 weeks after DPC sensitization. As for treatment: therapeutic diphenylcyclopropenone sensitization with weekly scalp DPC. Original methodology: Samples held a median of 95,638 TCRs, range about 20,000–690,600. MiXCR, run by TCRdb on the RACE reads, gives a single entry per CDR3 protein. The V and J calls were determined by TCRdb, not by the authors. The sample includes approximately 88,000 distinct CDR3 sequences, about an eighth of them seen just once.

This clonotype originated in a woman aged 45-59 years with alopecia areata. Some clones in this sample may be carry-over from other donors' samples. The rearrangement uses TRBV20-1 and TRBJ1-1, with 7 bases aligning to TRBD1. Sequencing used whole blood, obtained in connection with sensitization to the hapten diphenylcyclopropenone (DPC). The CDR3 DNA reads as TGCAGTGCTTCCCCGGGACAGGAAGCTTTCTTT. It translates to CSASPGQEAFF.